The next 20 T cell receptor beta chains were all read from a single sample in a study of OX40 agonist ivuxolimab in advanced cancers. Sequencing used immunoSEQ multiplex PCR; TCRdb keeps in-frame clones, though not all of them. The profile covers about 69,000 clones, with almost 85% appearing a single time and 7.9% taken by the ten largest. The sample consisted of CD4+ or CD8+ T cells sorted from blood, taken in a trial of the OX40 agonist ivuxolimab. The receptors derive from an adult with an advanced solid tumor such as melanoma, head and neck, liver or kidney cancer.

The chain joins TRBV5-1 to TRBJ2-3, with D possibly TRBD2 on 7 matching bases. Germline V lookup: CDR1 SGHRS, CDR2 YFSETQ. The CDR3 consists of 17 residues. Trimming left V 1 base short and J 1 base short, with 16 bases between. CDR3 in amino acids: CASSLLGGADGTDTQYF. CDR3 nucleotides: TGCGCCAGCAGCTTGCTGGGGGGGGCAGATGGCACAGATACGCAGTATTTT.

V is TRBV2 and J is TRBJ1-2; no clear D. There are 12 residues in the CDR3. The V gene's germline CDR1 is SNHLY and CDR2 FYNNEI. The V gene lost 2 bases and the J gene lost 6 bases, with 7 bases spanning the gap. CDR3 residues: CASSEIPNGYTF. CDR3 DNA sequence: TGTGCCAGCAGTGAAATCCCGAATGGCTACACCTTC. Combining the CDR3 with reference TRBV2 and TRBJ1-2 gives the whole variable domain EPEVTQTPSHQVTQMGQEVILRCVPISNHLYFYWYRQILGQKVEFLVSFYNNEISEKSEIFDDQFSVERPDGSNFTLKIRSTKLEDSAMYFCASSEIPNGYTFGSGTRLTVV.

J is TRBJ2-3 and V is TRBV7-2, with 9 bases that match TRBD2. The germline V gene encodes CDR1 SGHTA and CDR2 FQGNSA. The CDR3 runs 18 residues. V dropped 0 bases and J dropped 1; count of bases not matched to a gene: 8. The CDR3 DNA follows: TGTGCCAGCAGCTTAGCTAGACTAGCGGCGCGGGGCACAGATACGCAGTATTTT. It codes for CASSLARLAARGTDTQYF.

The chain recombines TRBV2 with TRBJ2-7; tentative D call: TRBD1 (6 bases). The CDR3 is 12 amino acids. CDR1 and CDR2 (germline): SNHLY, FYNNEI. Trimming stripped 9 bases from V and 2 bases from J, with 11 bases between. The CDR3 is CASGGSPYEQYF. CDR3 coding DNA: TGTGCCAGTGGGGGCAGCCCCTACGAGCAGTACTTC.

CDR3 sequence (DNA): TGCGCCAGCAGCTTGCGCCAGGGGAGCCTCATGAACACTGAAGCTTTCTTT. It is translated as CASSLRQGSLMNTEAFF. This sequence joins TRBV5-1 and TRBJ1-1; a possible D gene is TRBD1 (6 bases). The CDR3 sequence is 17 residues long. Looked up from germline, CDR1 is SGHRS and CDR2 is YFSETQ. The V gene lost 1 base and the J gene lost 0 bases, with 16 bases spanning the gap.

This chain joins TRBV5-5 and TRBJ1-4; 7 positions match TRBD1. In germline, CDR1 is SGHKS, CDR2 YYEKEE (reference sequence). There are 15 residues in the CDR3. V lost 4 bases, J lost 7 bases, and 10 bases stayed unmatched. CDR3 residues: CASSLRQGSFEKLFF. CDR3 in DNA: TGTGCCAGCAGCCTAAGACAGGGAAGCTTTGAAAAACTGTTTTTT. Complete variable domain (other parts from reference TRBV5-5 and TRBJ1-4): DAGVTQSPTHLIKTRGQQVTLRCSPISGHKSVSWYQQVLGQGPQFIFQYYEKEERGRGNFPDRFSARQFPNYSSELNVNALLLGDSALYLCASSLRQGSFEKLFFGSGTQLSVL.

This chain links TRBV7-2 with TRBJ2-3; no definite D call. V dropped 5 bases and J dropped 2 bases, with 8 bases sitting between them. The CDR3 consists of 13 residues. Germline loops: CDR1 SGHTA, CDR2 FQGNSA. In DNA form, the CDR3 reads TGTGCCAGCAGCCCGCCCTCCACAGATACGCAGTATTTT. It specifies CASSPPSTDTQYF.

V and J are TRBV5-6 and TRBJ1-4; 7 bases map to TRBD1. Unmatched junction bases numbered 4, after V lost 1 base and J lost 7 bases. The V gene's germline CDR1 is SGHDT and CDR2 YYEEEE. The CDR3 extends over 14 amino acids. CDR3 in amino acids: CASSLWQGGEKLFF. In DNA, the CDR3 is TGTGCCAGCAGCTTGTGGCAGGGGGGTGAAAAACTGTTTTTT.

The rearrangement uses TRBV19 and TRBJ2-2; no clear D gene. The V and J ends lost 3 bases and 4 bases respectively, with 9 bases between them. This CDR3 has 14 residues. The V gene's germline CDR1 is LNHDA and CDR2 SQIVND (reference sequence). The CDR3 nucleotides read TGTGCCAGTAGTATGGTGGTCGTCACCGGGGAGCTGTTTTTT. Its protein is CASSMVVVTGELFF.

Here the CDR3 DNA reads TGTGCCAGCAGCGACAGGCGGTTGAGCGAGCAGTACTTC. It encodes CASSDRRLSEQYF. This chain joins TRBV25-1 and TRBJ2-7; possible D gene TRBD1, 6 bases. CDR1 is MGHDK and CDR2 is SYGVNS in the germline V gene. CDR3 length: 13 residues. Trimming removed 6 bases at V and 6 bases at J, with 15 bases between.

V usage is TRBV21-1 and J usage is TRBJ2-2; TRBD1 is the table's D call and was not checked against the DNA. TRBV21-1 corresponds to a pseudogene. CDR3 length: 17 residues. DNA of the CDR3: TGTGCCAGCAGCAAAAGCCGCCGGCAGGGTTGGACCGGGGAGCTGTTTTTT. This translates into CASSKSRRQGWTGELFF.

V and J are TRBV27 and TRBJ2-6, with unresolved D. There are 14 residues in the CDR3. Germline V gene sequence: CDR1 MNHEY, CDR2 SMNVEV (reference sequence). The V gene lost 5 bases and the J gene lost 0 bases, with 5 bases spanning the gap. The CDR3 loop is CASSRGSGANVLTF. Here the CDR3 DNA reads TGTGCCAGCAGTCGCGGCTCTGGGGCCAACGTCCTGACTTTC.

The CDR3 loop is CSGGGLYGYTF. The CDR3 DNA reads TGCAGCGGGGGGGGTTTGTATGGCTACACCTTC. V gene TRBV20-1 combines with J gene TRBJ1-2; perhaps TRBD1 as D (5 bases). Germline CDR1 is DFQATT and CDR2 is SNEGSKA (reference sequence). The CDR3 loop spans 11 amino acids.

The chain couples TRBV7-2 to TRBJ2-3, with 8 bases identical to TRBD2. Per germline, CDR1 SGHTA and CDR2 FQGNSA. Trimming took 5 bases from V and 8 from J; bases not matched to a gene: 18. CDR3 length equals 17 residues. CDR3 sequence reads: CASSPISGGSMRGTQYF. In DNA form, the CDR3 reads TGTGCCAGCAGCCCCATCAGCGGGGGTTCCATGAGGGGTACGCAGTATTTT.

V and J are TRBV6-6 and TRBJ1-6, with TRBD1 identical over 11 bases. From germline, CDR1 is MNHNY and CDR2 SVGAGI (reference sequence). This CDR3 is 16 amino acids long. Trimming cost V 10 bases and J 9 bases; bases outside gene matches: 14. The CDR3 bases are TGTGCCACCAATCCCAACGGACAGGGGGCGGCTTCACCCCTCCACTTT. Residues: CATNPNGQGAASPLHF.

This rearrangement joins TRBV4-3 to TRBJ1-6; D perhaps matches TRBD1 (5 bases). Germline V gene lookup returns CDR1 LGHNA and CDR2 YSLEER. V was pared by 0 bases and J by 9 bases, with 12 bases between. The CDR3 sequence is 15 residues long. The CDR3 DNA is TGCGCCAGCAGCCAAGATTCCGGGGGTAGTTCACCCCTCCACTTT. It encodes CASSQDSGGSSPLHF.

J is TRBJ2-3 and V is TRBV28; 12 nucleotides agree with TRBD2. The V gene end was trimmed by 5 bases and the J gene end by 5 bases; junction bases not matched to a gene: 14. CDR1 MDHEN and CDR2 SYDVKM come from the germline V gene. The CDR3 totals 18 residues. DNA of the CDR3: TGTGCCAGCAGTGGGGCCCCGACTAGCGGGGGTGGCGTAGATACGCAGTATTTT. Translated, it gives CASSGAPTSGGGVDTQYF.

The V gene is TRBV5-4, the J gene TRBJ1-1; the D is unclear. V lost 0 bases and J 7 bases, leaving 10 bases between the germline ends. Germline V gene data show CDR1 as SGHNT and CDR2 as YYREEE (reference sequence). The CDR3 spans 13 residues. This chain's CDR3 is CASSLGGRLEAFF. The DNA for the CDR3 is TGTGCCAGCAGCTTGGGTGGCAGGCTTGAAGCTTTCTTT.

This clone came up a few times. The chain combines TRBV28 with TRBJ1-3, with D possibly being TRBD1 (5 bases). V was shortened by 3 bases and J by 1 base, with 10 bases between the two germline ends. Germline CDR1 is MDHEN and CDR2 is SYDVKM. The CDR3 covers 15 residues. The CDR3 here is CASSFGGSSGNTIYF. The CDR3 nucleotides read TGTGCCAGCAGTTTCGGGGGATCATCTGGAAACACCATATATTTT.

The J gene is TRBJ1-1, the V gene TRBV6-1; D might be TRBD1 (6 bases). Germline V gene sequence: CDR1 MNHNS, CDR2 SASEGT. The CDR3 is 13 residues long. The V end lost 8 bases, the J end lost 1 base, and 11 bases lay between the germline ends. CDR3 DNA: TGTGCCAGCTCCGACAGGAGGAACACTGAAGCTTTCTTT. It translates to CASSDRRNTEAFF.